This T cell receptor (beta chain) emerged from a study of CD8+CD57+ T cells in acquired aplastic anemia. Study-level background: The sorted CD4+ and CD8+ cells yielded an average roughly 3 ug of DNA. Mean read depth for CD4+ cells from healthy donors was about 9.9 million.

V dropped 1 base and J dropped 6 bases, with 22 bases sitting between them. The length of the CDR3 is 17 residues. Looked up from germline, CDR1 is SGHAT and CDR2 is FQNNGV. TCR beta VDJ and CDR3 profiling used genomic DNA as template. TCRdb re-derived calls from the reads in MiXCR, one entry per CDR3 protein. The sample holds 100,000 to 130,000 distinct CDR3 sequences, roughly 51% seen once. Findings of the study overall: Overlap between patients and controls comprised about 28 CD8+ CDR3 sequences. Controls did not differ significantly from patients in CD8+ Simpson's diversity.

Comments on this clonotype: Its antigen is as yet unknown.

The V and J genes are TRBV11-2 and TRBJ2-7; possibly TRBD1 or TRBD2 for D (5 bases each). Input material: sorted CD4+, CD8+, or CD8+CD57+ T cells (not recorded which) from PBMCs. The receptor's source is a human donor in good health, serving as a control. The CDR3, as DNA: TGTGCCAGCAGCTTAGTAGCAGTTGGGACGGGGTTTTTCGAGCAGTACTTC. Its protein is CASSLVAVGTGFFEQYF.